This entry lists 7 T cell receptor beta chains sequenced from one sample in a study of CD8 T cells in Susac syndrome. Random hexamers primed reverse transcription of 0.5 to 1 ug RNA. TCRdb redid the calling of the immunoSEQ multiplex PCR reads with MiXCR, one entry per CDR3 protein. The table shows more than 110,000 distinct CDR3 sequences, with 90% to 95% occurring only once. The sample consisted of CD8+ T cells from PBMCs. The receptors derive from a human donor in good health.

The rearrangement uses TRBV30 and TRBJ2-7, with D possibly matching TRBD1 (5 bases). The CDR3 covers 13 residues. V gave up 6 bases and J gave up 1 base, with 13 bases separating them. Germline CDR1 is GTSNPN and CDR2 is SVGIG (reference sequence). CDR3 in amino acids: CACFDRKSYEQYF. The DNA for the CDR3 is TGTGCCTGTTTCGACAGAAAATCCTACGAGCAGTACTTC.

This clonotype was observed once. The gene calls are TRBV7-9 and TRBJ2-3; D gene uncertain. Germline loops: CDR1 SEHNR, CDR2 FQNEAQ (reference sequence). V shed 4 bases and J shed 1 base, with 21 bases lying between them. The CDR3 is made up of 18 amino acids. CDR3 nucleotides: TGTGCCAGCAGCTCGGTTGAAGGGATCTTAATAGGCACAGATACGCAGTATTTT. Translated: CASSSVEGILIGTDTQYF.

The chain employs TRBV20-1 and TRBJ1-1; D is unclear. CDR1 and CDR2 from the germline V gene are DFQATT and SNEGSKA (reference sequence). This CDR3 spans 12 amino acids. Between the trimmed V and J ends, which lost 6 bases and 4 bases, there was a span of 12 bases. In nucleotides, the CDR3 is TGCAGTGCCGTTTACTACAGCACTGAAGCTTTCTTT. Translation: CSAVYYSTEAFF.

In DNA form, the CDR3 reads TGTGCCAGCCTATCAAGGTCAGAGGGCCCCAGACCGGGTGAGCAGTTCTTC. This translates into CASLSRSEGPRPGEQFF. The chain uses TRBV27 and TRBJ2-1; maybe TRBD2 (5 bases). Germline V lookup: CDR1 MNHEY, CDR2 SMNVEV (reference sequence). The CDR3 contains 17 residues. V was clipped by 8 bases and J by 9 bases, with 29 bases between them.

This chain joins TRBV19 and TRBJ2-3; D is possibly TRBD1 (5 bases). The CDR3 is made up of 13 amino acids. Trimming removed 9 bases at V and 0 bases at J, with 10 bases between. The germline V gene encodes CDR1 LNHDA and CDR2 SQIVND (reference sequence). The CDR3 DNA sequence: TGTGCCAGCCGACAGCCTAGCACAGATACGCAGTATTTT. Residues: CASRQPSTDTQYF. Drawing the rest from reference TRBV19 and TRBJ2-3, the complete variable domain is DGGITQSPKYLFRKEGQNVTLSCEQNLNHDAMYWYRQDPGQGLRLIYYSQIVNDFQKGDIAEGYSVSREKKESFPLTVTSAQKNPTAFYLCASRQPSTDTQYFGPGTRLTVL.

The rearrangement uses TRBV19 and TRBJ2-5; D gene uncertain. Trimming cost V 6 bases and J 4 bases, with 18 bases left between them. The CDR3 is 15 residues long. Germline assignment: CDR1 LNHDA and CDR2 SQIVND (reference sequence). In DNA, the CDR3 is TGTGCCAGTAGCTCTTTTGAGAACGCTGGAGAGACCCAGTACTTC. Residues: CASSSFENAGETQYF.

The gene calls are TRBV25-1 and TRBJ2-7; 10 bases fit TRBD2. V shed 5 bases, J shed 3 bases, and the junction held 4 bases outside the gene matches. This CDR3 region has 14 residues. The V gene's germline CDR1 is MGHDK and CDR2 SYGVNS. The DNA of the CDR3 is TGTGCCAGCAGTTGGGGGACTAGCGACTACGAGCAGTACTTC. Its protein product is CASSWGTSDYEQYF.